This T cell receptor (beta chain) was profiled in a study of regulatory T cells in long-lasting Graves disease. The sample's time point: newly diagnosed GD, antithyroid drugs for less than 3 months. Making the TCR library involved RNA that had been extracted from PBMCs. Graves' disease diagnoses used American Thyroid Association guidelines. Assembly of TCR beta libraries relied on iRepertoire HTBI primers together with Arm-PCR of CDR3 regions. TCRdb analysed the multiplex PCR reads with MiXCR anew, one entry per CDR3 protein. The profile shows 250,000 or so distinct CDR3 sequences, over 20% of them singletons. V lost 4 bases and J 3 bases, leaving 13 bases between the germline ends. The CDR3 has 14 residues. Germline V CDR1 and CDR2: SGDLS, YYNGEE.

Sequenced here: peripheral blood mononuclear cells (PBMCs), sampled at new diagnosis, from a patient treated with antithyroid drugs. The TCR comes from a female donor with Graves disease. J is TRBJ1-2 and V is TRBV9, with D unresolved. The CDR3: CASSSGGMHYGYTF. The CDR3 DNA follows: TGTGCCAGCAGCTCGGGAGGGATGCACTATGGCTACACCTTC. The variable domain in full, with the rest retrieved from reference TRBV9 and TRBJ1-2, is DSGVTQTPKHLITATGQRVTLRCSPRSGDLSVYWYQQSLDQGLQFLIQYYNGEERAKGNILERFSAQQFPDLHSELNLSSLELGDSALYFCASSSGGMHYGYTFGSGTRLTVV.